This TCR beta chain was documented in a study of T cell responses to AZD1222 COVID-19 vaccine (dated by TCRdb to the early 2020s). Some background on the complete study: AZD1222 recipients with second doses at about 4 weeks or about 12 weeks were pooled, because spike-specific TCR depth and breadth did not differ between schedules. A total of 230 to 250 trial participants underwent TCR sequencing, of whom about 200 received two doses of AZD1222 and roughly 25 received two doses of the MenACWY control vaccine. Trial participants were enrolled by age into subgroups of 18-55, 56-69 and 70-plus years, and around 150, 29 and 61 TCR-sequenced participants, respectively, were included in these subgroups.

This specimen's time point label, per the study, means: baseline before first vaccination. Vaccinee samples were obtained from the UK trials COV001 and COV002, which included a single-blind randomized controlled phase 2/3 trial of AZD1222 (ChAdOx1 nCoV-19) in healthy adults. For TCRbeta chain sequencing, PBMC samples from trial participants were taken at day 0 and at day 28 after the second dose. Study-level results and caveats: Participants were mostly white British, with more females than males. The authors suggested clonal diversity may have been underestimated. Because no day 14 peak-response samples were available, the repertoires could be characterized only after the peak T cell response. CD4 TCRs associated with the vaccine covered the entire spike protein, and the dominant responses were in regions 160-218 and 743-854. Conclusions about previously exposed vaccinees are limited, since just five or six AZD1222 recipients were seropositive for SARS-CoV-2 at baseline. The 56-69-year group was small, and its depth increase did not reach significance, likely because of low power. Epitopes outside the regions mutated in the B.1.351 and B.1.1.7 variants were reportedly recognized by nearly half of the unique spike-specific TCRs. A significant rise in spike-specific TCR breadth and depth was observed after two AZD1222 doses relative to day 0 and relative to MenACWY recipients.

A remark on this clone: Its antigen remains unidentified. Base qualities are not at hand, and no much larger clone is one base apart.

The CDR3 regions of human TCRbeta chains were analyzed by immunosequencing. As for the authors' bioinformatics: Repertoire TCRs were checked for matches against a reference library of SARS-CoV-2-specific TCRs that had been generated using the MIRA antigen-specificity platform. Breadth meant the fraction of unique TCRs that were SARS-CoV-2-associated, whereas depth meant the fraction of total T cells that were SARS-CoV-2-associated. Using the MIRA data, each spike-specific TCR was assigned both to the spike region to which the TCR was reactive and to a CD4 or CD8 class. Log10-transformed breadth and depth values were compared by one-way ANOVA with Sidak's multiple comparisons tests. This immuneACCESS table, as held by TCRdb, lists in-frame sequences with V and J called but not all clones. Of the missing ones, under half trace to an unresolved V gene in checked studies; the others have no known cause. D and trimming come from the DNA, and the V and J calls and clone size come from that table. This sample comprises more than 250,000 clones, 93% of them detected only once. Jointly, the top ten make up around 0.5% of the sample.

Trimming costs V 0 bases and J 5 bases, and their ends lie 7 bases apart. From the germline V gene, CDR1 is LGHNA and CDR2 is YNFKEQ. The CDR3 spans 14 residues, from the cysteine through the phenylalanine. The only DNA kept is the CDR3, 42 bases in frame from the first base. Source: peripheral blood, taken on day 0 of AZD1222 vaccination. This TCR was recovered from an adult in good health. The receptor chain draws on TRBV4-2 and TRBJ2-2; a weak D assignment points to TRBD2 (5 bases agree). The nucleotide sequence is given as TGTGCCAGCAGCCAAGATACGGGGACCGGGGAGCTGTTTTTT. Translated, this gives CASSQDTGTGELFF.